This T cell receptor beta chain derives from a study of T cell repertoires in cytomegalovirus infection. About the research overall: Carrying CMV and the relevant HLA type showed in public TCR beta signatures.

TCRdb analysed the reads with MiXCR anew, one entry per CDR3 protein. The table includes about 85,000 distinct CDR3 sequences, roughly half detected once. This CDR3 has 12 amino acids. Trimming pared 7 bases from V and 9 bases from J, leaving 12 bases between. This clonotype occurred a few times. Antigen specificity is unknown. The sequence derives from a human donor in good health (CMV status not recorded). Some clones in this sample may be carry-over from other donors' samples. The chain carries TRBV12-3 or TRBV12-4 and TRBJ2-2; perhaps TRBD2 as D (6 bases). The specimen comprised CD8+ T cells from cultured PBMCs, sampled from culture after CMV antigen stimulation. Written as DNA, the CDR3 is TGTGCCAGCACTCTCGGGAGTAGGGAGCTGTTTTTT. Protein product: CASTLGSRELFF.